These T cell receptor beta chains were read from a single sample in a study of Ad26.COV2.S vaccination and SARS-CoV-2 variants. Sequencing was performed with immunoSEQ multiplex PCR; in TCRdb, only in-frame clones are kept and a portion is missing. The sample gives around 380,000 clones, roughly nine tenths of which show up once; roughly 3% is in the top ten. The sample was peripheral blood, taken in a trial of Ad26.COV2.S vaccine versus placebo. The receptors shown here come from a person aged 18-65 years who received the Ad26.COV2.S COVID-19 vaccine or a placebo. Each CDR3 is given with its conserved first and last residue. The D gene is left open where the match is weak. Clone size is shown for a subset of rows, as once, few, many or a class of expanded clone.

J gene,clone size,D gene,V gene,CDR3 DNA,CDR3 protein
TRBJ1-3,few,NA,TRBV6-1,TGTGCCAGCAGTGAAGAGGTAGAAGGAAACACCATATATTTT,CASSEEVEGNTIYF
TRBJ2-4,NA,NA,TRBV5-8,TGTGCCAGCAGCTTGGAGACGGTAGCCAAAAACATTCAGTACTTC,CASSLETVAKNIQYF
TRBJ1-4,NA,TRBD1,TRBV18,TGTGCCAGCTCACCCGGGGGACAGAGAAATGAAAAACTGTTTTTT,CASSPGGQRNEKLFF
TRBJ1-2,NA,TRBD1,TRBV27,TGTGCCAGCTCTCCGGACAGGGAATATGTTGGCCGTGGCTACACCTTC,CASSPDREYVGRGYTF
TRBJ2-1,NA,TRBD2,TRBV7-2,TGTGCCAGCCTCCGACGGGGGGGCGGGATTGAGCAGTTCTTC,CASLRRGGGIEQFF
TRBJ2-7,NA,NA,TRBV19,TGTGCCAGTAGTCTACAGGGCCACCAAACCTACGAGCAGTACTTC,CASSLQGHQTYEQYF
TRBJ2-3,NA,TRBD2,TRBV2,TGTGCCAGCAGTGATGGGACTAGAACAGATACGCAGTATTTT,CASSDGTRTDTQYF
TRBJ1-5,NA,NA,TRBV4-1,TGCGCCAGCAGCCCCCGGGCCCTTGGGAATCAGCCCCAGCATTTT,CASSPRALGNQPQHF
TRBJ2-5,NA,NA,TRBV10-2,TGCGCCAGCATGGCGGGGCGGGAGACCCAGTACTTC,CASMAGRETQYF
TRBJ1-3,NA,NA,TRBV5-1,TGCGCCAGCAGCTTGGCGGCGGGTTCTGGAAACACCATATATTTT,CASSLAAGSGNTIYF
TRBJ1-4,NA,NA,TRBV6-6,TGTGCCAGCAGTTATGCGAGGAGCGAAAAACTGTTTTTT,CASSYARSEKLFF
TRBJ2-1,NA,NA,TRBV6-6,TGTGCCAGCAGTGATGGATCTAGCTCCTACAATGAGCAGTTCTTC,CASSDGSSSYNEQFF
TRBJ1-2,NA,NA,TRBV6-2/TRBV6-3,TGTGCCAGCAGCATCGGGGCTTTCTATGGCTACACCTTC,CASSIGAFYGYTF
TRBJ1-2,NA,NA,TRBV11-2,TGTGCCAGCAGCTCCGCGGGGCAGGGTCATTATGGCTACACCTTC,CASSSAGQGHYGYTF
TRBJ1-2,NA,NA,TRBV12-3/TRBV12-4,TGTGCCAGCAGTTGGAGCGGGCATGGCTACACCTTC,CASSWSGHGYTF
TRBJ2-3,NA,NA,TRBV5-6,TGTGCCAGCAGCTTGGGTTACCCTAATACGCAGTATTTT,CASSLGYPNTQYF
TRBJ2-7,NA,NA,TRBV2,TGTGCCAGCAGGGGGACGGGGCGTCCCTACGAGCAGTACTTC,CASRGTGRPYEQYF